This T cell receptor beta chain was sequenced during a study of Ad26.COV2.S vaccination and SARS-CoV-2 variants. On the study more broadly: The authors gave Ad26.COV2.S intramuscularly, either once or twice 56 days apart.

Treatment specified: 15 to 20 received Ad26.COV2.S at low or high dose, single or two shots; 5 received placebo; per-sample allocation not given. Collection of the samples took place on day 63 after the first injection of vaccine or placebo. An adult aged 18-55 years in Boston served as the donor. The repertoire was sequenced with immunoSEQ multiplex PCR; TCRdb's copy has only in-frame clones and lacks some. Of fewer than 500,000 clones in the sample, 80% to 95% were seen once. Trimming shortened V by 5 bases and J by 0 bases, and 2 bases separated the two germline ends. This CDR3 has 11 residues. Germline CDR1 SGHTA, CDR2 FQGTGA.

The chain combines TRBV7-3 with TRBJ2-7, with D unresolved. The receptor was derived from a person between 18 and 60 years old who received the Ad26.COV2.S COVID-19 vaccine or a placebo. The starting material was peripheral blood, obtained in a trial of Ad26.COV2.S vaccine versus placebo. In nucleotides, the CDR3 is TGTGCCAGCAGCCCCTCCTACGAGCAGTACTTC. Translating gives CASSPSYEQYF.